This T cell receptor beta chain was captured in a study of T cells in Graves' hyperthyroidism and ophthalmopathy. Overall study findings and caveats: The model anticipated ophthalmopathy a median around six months pre-onset.

The CDR3 extends over 13 amino acids. Trimming left V 0 bases short and J 4 bases short, with 6 bases between. CDR1 is SGHAT, CDR2 FQNNGV, per germline. There are many counts of this clonotype. Its antigen is still unknown. From RNA transcripts, TCR beta CDR3 regions were amplified. First-round RT-PCR of the TCR CDR3 relied on the HTBI primer set. One entry per CDR3 protein, called by TCRdb with MiXCR from the multiplex PCR reads. Of tens of thousands of distinct CDR3 sequences in the sample, less than 65% were seen once. Participants, patients aged 18 to 65, had newly diagnosed hyperthyroidism with a duration under 2 months. Not enrolled were patients with uncontrolled infection, other autoimmune disease, pregnancy or lactation.

V usage is TRBV11-2 and J usage is TRBJ1-2; no reliable D call. Material for sequencing was peripheral blood or thyroid tissue (not recorded which). The origin of this receptor is a man aged 18 to 35 with Graves' hyperthyroidism. DNA of the CDR3: TGTGCCAGCAGCTTAGATTTGGCCTATGGCTACACCTTC. Translation gives CASSLDLAYGYTF.